This T cell receptor (beta chain) originates from a study of blood T cell repertoires in COVID-19. Across the whole study: Nucleic acid was either cDNA or gDNA, and it came from T cells, B-cell-depleted T cells, or PBMCs.

Per the original data handling: Cell counts per sample came from amplifying reference gene primers. TCRdb keeps only in-frame clones here, not all; method: immunoSEQ multiplex PCR. V and J calls and clone size follow that table, whereas D and trimming were derived from the DNA. The profile shows about 71,000 clones, 88% of them singletons. V shed 5 bases and J shed 13 bases, with 30 bases lying between them. CDR3 length equals 15 residues. CDR1 GTSNPN and CDR2 SVGIG come from the germline V gene (reference sequence). The source is a human donor in a cohort sampled during active COVID-19. The sample consisted of peripheral blood. The chain employs TRBV30 and TRBJ2-7, with TRBD1 as a possible D gene (6 bases). Written as DNA, the CDR3 is TGTGCCTGGGGTGGACAGACGCTAGCTACAAGAGGAACCTACTTC. Protein: CAWGGQTLATRGTYF.